The next 10 T cell receptor beta chains were all read from a single sample in a study of CD8+ T cells in alopecia areata (dated by TCRdb to between 2018 and 2020). The receptor library was made with the immunoSEQ multiplex PCR assay. RNA was extracted from all samples and reverse transcribed into cDNA, which served as template for TCR sequencing. The table was pulled from immuneACCESS by TCRdb, which kept in-frame rearrangements only. Such tables lose some clones; where checked, under half of the loss comes from unresolved V genes, and the rest has no known cause. This sample holds 150,000 to 200,000 clones; 64% were observed only once. The ten largest make up under 1.5% of the sample. What the treatment or condition label conveys for this sample: oral pan-JAK inhibitor, 5-10 mg twice daily. The material sequenced was CD4+ T cells sorted from blood, taken at week 49, from a patient treated with tofacitinib. The source is a human donor with alopecia areata.

This chain joins TRBV11-2 and TRBJ2-5, with 8 bases that match TRBD1. V trimming: 4 bases; J trimming: 4 bases; junction bases outside the gene matches: 8. This CDR3 has 15 residues. Germline lookup yields CDR1 SGHAT and CDR2 FQNNGV. This chain's CDR3 is CASSSQAGGLETQYF. CDR3 nucleotides: TGTGCCAGCAGCTCCCAAGCAGGGGGCTTAGAGACCCAGTACTTC. Drawing the rest from reference TRBV11-2 and TRBJ2-5, the complete variable domain is EAGVAQSPRYKIIEKRQSVAFWCNPISGHATLYWYQQILGQGPKLLIQFQNNGVVDDSQLPKDRFSAERLKGVDSTLKIQPAKLEDSAVYLCASSSQAGGLETQYFGPGTRLLVL.

The chain couples TRBV7-8 to TRBJ2-3; D call uncertain. Germline V lookup: CDR1 SGHVS, CDR2 FQNEAQ. The germline V and J ends were trimmed by 3 bases and 6 bases, with 10 bases remaining between them. CDR3 length: 13 residues. CDR3 region: CASSFNQQDTQYF. CDR3 DNA sequence: TGTGCCAGCAGCTTCAATCAGCAGGATACGCAGTATTTT.

This rearrangement joins TRBV4-1 to TRBJ1-2; D is possibly TRBD1 (6 bases). The ends were cut back, 0 bases at V and 2 bases at J, with 13 bases in the middle. The germline CDR1 and CDR2 sequences are MGHRA and YSYEKL. This CDR3 has 16 amino acids. As DNA, the CDR3 is TGCGCCAGCAGCCAAGATTTAAACAGGGCCAACTATGGCTACACCTTC. Translating gives CASSQDLNRANYGYTF.

This chain links TRBV7-9 with TRBJ2-5, with no clear D. This CDR3 has 13 amino acids. Germline-derived CDR1 and CDR2 are SEHNR and FQNEAQ (reference sequence). V was cut by 2 bases and J by 3 bases, with 7 bases left in between. CDR3 sequence reads: CASSLIQKETQYF. CDR3 bases: TGTGCCAGCAGCTTAATCCAAAAAGAGACCCAGTACTTC.

The genes are TRBV11-2 and TRBJ2-1; 8 bases map to TRBD2. This CDR3 contains 15 residues. Germline V gene data show CDR1 as SGHAT and CDR2 as FQNNGV. Germline trimming cut 6 bases from V and 4 bases from J; bases unmatched to any gene: 8. Here the CDR3 DNA reads TGTGCCAGCAGGAAAATAGCGGGGATATACAATGAGCAGTTCTTC. Amino acid sequence: CASRKIAGIYNEQFF.

The chain combines TRBV5-1 with TRBJ2-7; D possibly corresponds to TRBD1 (6 bases). The V gene lost 0 bases and the J gene lost 5 bases, with 15 bases spanning the gap. The CDR3 consists of 15 residues. The germline V gene encodes CDR1 SGHRS and CDR2 YFSETQ. The CDR3 region is CASSLGGRSENEQYF. CDR3 sequence (DNA): TGCGCCAGCAGCTTGGGGGGGCGGTCGGAAAACGAGCAGTACTTC.

This clone was detected only a few times. This chain uses TRBV19 with TRBJ2-3; 7 bases match TRBD2. V lost 5 bases to trimming and J lost 0 bases; unmatched junction nucleotides: 11. In germline, CDR1 is LNHDA, CDR2 SQIVND (reference sequence). CDR3 length: 17 amino acids. The CDR3 protein is CASSPPGLSTSTDTQYF. Written as DNA, the CDR3 is TGTGCCAGTAGTCCCCCGGGACTATCGACTAGCACAGATACGCAGTATTTT.

This clone was picked up a small number of times. The gene calls are TRBV7-8 and TRBJ2-3, with D unresolved. Germline CDR1 is SGHVS and CDR2 is FQNEAQ. Trimming removed 0 bases from V and 10 bases from J, with 11 bases in between. The CDR3 loop spans 13 amino acids. Here the CDR3 DNA reads TGTGCCAGCAGCTTAGCGCGTCTAGTGCCGCAGTATTTT. This encodes CASSLARLVPQYF.

Points on this clone: Other DNA sequences from this sample encode an identical CDR3 as well. The genes are TRBV18 and TRBJ2-7; tentatively, D is TRBD1 (6 bases). The V end was cut by 3 bases, the J end by 4 bases, with 10 bases between. Per the germline V gene, CDR1 is KGHSH and CDR2 is LQKENI. The CDR3 is 13 residues long. The CDR3 coding sequence is TGTGCCAGCTCACCCACAGGGAATTACGAGCAGTACTTC. It codes for CASSPTGNYEQYF.

The chain uses TRBV25-1 and TRBJ2-1; the D gene could be TRBD1 or TRBD2 (5 bases each). CDR3 length: 13 residues. Germline lookup yields CDR1 MGHDK and CDR2 SYGVNS. Trimming took 8 bases from V and 5 from J, leaving 13 bases between them. CDR3 DNA sequence: TGTGCCAGCGGGGCTCCACTAGACAATGAGCAGTTCTTC. Its protein is CASGAPLDNEQFF.